The rows below give T cell receptor beta chains drawn from one sample of a study of vaccination and CD4 T cells after COVID-19. TCRdb used MiXCR to reprocess the PCR reads, holding one entry per CDR3 protein. The profile shows over 15,000 distinct CDR3 sequences, approximately 40% of them singletons. The antigens for these receptors are not known. Sequenced material: CD4+ T cells from blood, cultured in vitro, taken before SARS-CoV-2 vaccination. These TCRs come from a human donor who had recovered from COVID-19. CDR3s leave out the opening cysteine and the closing phenylalanine or tryptophan.

>12|TRBV5-4
ASSFTGLPYEQY
>15|TRBV20-1
SARVLGQGLDTDTQY
>12|TRBV29-1
SVQGGSGTDTQY
>11|TRBV24-1
ATSRESNQPQH
>11|TRBV18
ASSRGGNTEAF
>12|TRBV5-1
ASSLQVLNTEAF
>15|TRBV11-2
ASSPEGRALAKNIQY
>14|TRBV6-1
ASSRGTSGGTGELF
>14|TRBV6-1
ASSDQDRGRNTEAF
>12|TRBV20-1
SARPRSSYNEQF
>14|TRBV7-9
ASSNAIARGAYGYT
>13|TRBV6-2/TRBV6-3
ASRGLAGGSYEQY
>12|TRBV11-3
ASSRTGGSTEAF
>14|TRBV5-4
ASSSPGTGGNTEAF
>13|TRBV11-2
ASSFTGLGNSPLH
>15|TRBV4-1
ASSPRTSGMGTGELF
>11|TRBV6-2/TRBV6-3
ASSTAGSNTQY
>10|TRBV20-1
SAGQGTYEQY
>12|TRBV18
ASSPRGEDQPQH
>11|TRBV27
ASSLLASPGAF
>12|TRBV6-1
ASFRTELNYGYT
>11|TRBV19
ASSILGVEPQH
>14|TRBV20-1
SAIPTRQGGLSGYT
>14|TRBV28
ASSLFGRRTDQPQH
>10|TRBV12-3/TRBV12-4
ASSWDNQPQH
>10|TRBV20-1
SAGRGNQPQH
>12|TRBV27
ASMKREGGNIQY
>11|TRBV6-5
ASSYSLYIEQY
>14|TRBV10-3
AITWDTLSSGNTIY
>13|TRBV3-1
ASSQLAGAYAEQY
>17|TRBV7-9
ASSHTMTGIPLRAHEQY